A selection of T cell receptor beta chains follows, all from one sample in a study of regulatory T cells in long-lasting Graves disease. TCRdb processed the multiplex PCR reads anew with MiXCR; each CDR3 protein has one entry. The repertoire holds a few hundred thousand distinct CDR3 sequences, with roughly 12% as singletons. The sample also formed part of further work on T cells in Graves' hyperthyroidism and ophthalmopathy.

The sequences come from peripheral blood mononuclear cells (PBMCs), collected at new diagnosis, from a patient treated with antithyroid drugs. These receptors were taken from a man younger than 45 with Graves disease. CDR3s include the opening cysteine and the closing phenylalanine or tryptophan. The order of the fields is J gene, V gene, CDR3 protein.

j_gene: TRBJ2-1
v_gene: TRBV20-1
CDR3aa: CSARGSTSGRAGSYNEQFF

j_gene: TRBJ2-7
v_gene: TRBV28
CDR3aa: CASSRSPGTGGIYEQYF

j_gene: TRBJ2-1
v_gene: TRBV6-1
CDR3aa: CASTLGLVRFF

j_gene: TRBJ2-3
v_gene: TRBV7-9
CDR3aa: CASSLEFLAGGTDTQYF

j_gene: TRBJ2-5
v_gene: TRBV5-1
CDR3aa: CASSLEQEETQYF

j_gene: TRBJ2-1
v_gene: TRBV7-3
CDR3aa: CASSLYPTSGRDNEQFF

j_gene: TRBJ1-5
v_gene: TRBV10-3
CDR3aa: CAISESRTGGYQPQHF

j_gene: TRBJ2-3
v_gene: TRBV6-2/TRBV6-3
CDR3aa: CASTRTASTDTQYF

j_gene: TRBJ2-5
v_gene: TRBV6-5
CDR3aa: CASSSPLGSKTQYF

j_gene: TRBJ1-1
v_gene: TRBV2
CDR3aa: CAAKQGRSLRAFF

j_gene: TRBJ2-1
v_gene: TRBV12-3/TRBV12-4
CDR3aa: CASSLVTGSEQFF

j_gene: TRBJ2-1
v_gene: TRBV2
CDR3aa: CASSQIRLANEQFF

j_gene: TRBJ1-1
v_gene: TRBV20-1
CDR3aa: CSARVGGGIMNTEAFF

j_gene: TRBJ2-7
v_gene: TRBV6-1
CDR3aa: CASRSGGGHEQYF

j_gene: TRBJ1-1
v_gene: TRBV2
CDR3aa: CASSARGDTEAFF

j_gene: TRBJ2-5
v_gene: TRBV5-1
CDR3aa: CASSFPGAGETQYF

j_gene: TRBJ2-1
v_gene: TRBV7-9
CDR3aa: CASSSKNSGDNNEQFF

j_gene: TRBJ2-1
v_gene: TRBV5-1
CDR3aa: CASSYLQAYNEQFF

j_gene: TRBJ2-3
v_gene: TRBV29-1
CDR3aa: CSGGHLDTQYF

j_gene: TRBJ2-3
v_gene: TRBV2
CDR3aa: CASSHLAGGPGDTQYF

j_gene: TRBJ2-1
v_gene: TRBV11-2
CDR3aa: CASSSTSGGTYNEQFF

j_gene: TRBJ2-7
v_gene: TRBV28
CDR3aa: CASSFKREGWSYEQYF

j_gene: TRBJ1-1
v_gene: TRBV12-3/TRBV12-4
CDR3aa: CASTGDGMNTEAFF

j_gene: TRBJ2-5
v_gene: TRBV28
CDR3aa: CASSSDRGGETQYF

j_gene: TRBJ2-5
v_gene: TRBV10-3
CDR3aa: CAISESGRSETQYF

j_gene: TRBJ1-4
v_gene: TRBV15
CDR3aa: CATSREGRQVVGKLFF

j_gene: TRBJ2-1
v_gene: TRBV20-1
CDR3aa: CSAPMDRGNEQFF

j_gene: TRBJ1-5
v_gene: TRBV20-1
CDR3aa: CSAGKDSSNQPQHF

j_gene: TRBJ1-5
v_gene: TRBV28
CDR3aa: CASSLKRAPQHF

j_gene: TRBJ2-2
v_gene: TRBV12-3/TRBV12-4
CDR3aa: CASNPWGAGELFF

j_gene: TRBJ2-5
v_gene: TRBV12-3/TRBV12-4
CDR3aa: CASSFQVGAQYF

j_gene: TRBJ1-3
v_gene: TRBV27
CDR3aa: CASSLAESSGNTIYF

j_gene: TRBJ2-5
v_gene: TRBV28
CDR3aa: CASRTGGLGETQYF

j_gene: TRBJ2-3
v_gene: TRBV20-1
CDR3aa: CSARARTATDTQYF

j_gene: TRBJ1-4
v_gene: TRBV5-1
CDR3aa: CASRGQGFADEKLFF

j_gene: TRBJ2-1
v_gene: TRBV6-1
CDR3aa: CACSEDVTGLASNEQFF

j_gene: TRBJ2-3
v_gene: TRBV28
CDR3aa: CATASPTSGTTDTQYF

j_gene: TRBJ2-2
v_gene: TRBV28
CDR3aa: CASSMDRAYTGELFF

j_gene: TRBJ2-7
v_gene: TRBV4-2
CDR3aa: CASSQDRDRGTHEQYF

j_gene: TRBJ1-6
v_gene: TRBV5-1
CDR3aa: CASSLEGRLNSPLHF

j_gene: TRBJ2-7
v_gene: TRBV6-2/TRBV6-3
CDR3aa: CASSYDLKYEQYF

j_gene: TRBJ1-5
v_gene: TRBV15
CDR3aa: CATSRDQTGDYSNQPQHF

j_gene: TRBJ2-7
v_gene: TRBV5-1
CDR3aa: CASSLEQGAYEQYF

j_gene: TRBJ2-2
v_gene: TRBV7-9
CDR3aa: CASRPLQLGELFF

j_gene: TRBJ2-1
v_gene: TRBV12-3/TRBV12-4
CDR3aa: CASSPWTSGRRGEQFF

j_gene: TRBJ1-2
v_gene: TRBV12-3/TRBV12-4
CDR3aa: CASSLFQGNYGHTF

j_gene: TRBJ2-1
v_gene: TRBV7-2
CDR3aa: CASSLTWGLAVEQFF

j_gene: TRBJ2-1
v_gene: TRBV19
CDR3aa: CASSIGLAGGPNYNEQFF

j_gene: TRBJ2-5
v_gene: TRBV6-2/TRBV6-3
CDR3aa: CASSPGQHQETQYF

j_gene: TRBJ2-1
v_gene: TRBV30
CDR3aa: CAWSANPLDLGEQFF

j_gene: TRBJ2-1
v_gene: TRBV12-3/TRBV12-4
CDR3aa: CASSLIAAYNEQFF

j_gene: TRBJ2-1
v_gene: TRBV7-9
CDR3aa: CASSSPTGARNEQFF